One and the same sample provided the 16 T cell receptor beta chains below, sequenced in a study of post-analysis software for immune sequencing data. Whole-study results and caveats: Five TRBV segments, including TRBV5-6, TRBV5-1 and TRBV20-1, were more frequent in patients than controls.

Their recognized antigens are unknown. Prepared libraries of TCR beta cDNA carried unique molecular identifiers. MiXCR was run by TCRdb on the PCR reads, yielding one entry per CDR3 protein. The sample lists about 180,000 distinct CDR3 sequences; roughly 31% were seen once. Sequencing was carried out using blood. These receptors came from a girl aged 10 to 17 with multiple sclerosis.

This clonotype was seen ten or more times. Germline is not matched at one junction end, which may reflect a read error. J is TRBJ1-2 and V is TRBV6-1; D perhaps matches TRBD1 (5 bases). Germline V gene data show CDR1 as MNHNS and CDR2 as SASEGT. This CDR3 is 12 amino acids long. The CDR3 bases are TGCTGTGTCGGGGGAACTTTCTATGGCTACACCTTC. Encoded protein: CCVGGTFYGYTF.

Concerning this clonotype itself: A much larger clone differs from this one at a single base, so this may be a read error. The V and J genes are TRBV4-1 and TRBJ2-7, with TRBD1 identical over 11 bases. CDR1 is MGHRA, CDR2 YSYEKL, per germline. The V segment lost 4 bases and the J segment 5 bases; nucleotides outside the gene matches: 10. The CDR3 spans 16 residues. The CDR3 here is CASSPGGQGAAHEQYF. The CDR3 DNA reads TGCGCCAGCAGCCCGGGAGGACAGGGGGCTGCCCACGAGCAGTACTTC.

The CDR3 loop is CASSFTAPGGVDEQYF. The CDR3 DNA sequence: TGTGCCAGCAGTTTTACCGCTCCGGGGGGGGTTGATGAGCAGTACTTC. The V gene is TRBV11-2, the J gene TRBJ2-7, with TRBD2 matching 8 bases. The CDR3 sequence is 16 residues long. Germline assignment: CDR1 SGHAT and CDR2 FQNNGV. V shed 6 bases and J 7 bases; nucleotides not matched to a gene: 17.

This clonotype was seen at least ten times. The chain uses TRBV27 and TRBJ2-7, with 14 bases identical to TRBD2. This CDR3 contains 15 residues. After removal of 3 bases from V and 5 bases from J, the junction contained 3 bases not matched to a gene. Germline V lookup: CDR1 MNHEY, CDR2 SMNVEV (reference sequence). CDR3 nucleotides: TGTGCCAGCAGTTTGGGGACTAGCGGGAGCAACGAGCAGTACTTC. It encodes CASSLGTSGSNEQYF.

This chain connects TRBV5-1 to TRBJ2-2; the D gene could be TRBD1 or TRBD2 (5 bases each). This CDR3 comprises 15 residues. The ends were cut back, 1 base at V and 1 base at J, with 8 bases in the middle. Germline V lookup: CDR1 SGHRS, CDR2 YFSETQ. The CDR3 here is CASSLRDENTGELFF. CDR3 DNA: TGCGCCAGCAGCTTGAGGGACGAGAACACCGGGGAGCTGTTTTTT.

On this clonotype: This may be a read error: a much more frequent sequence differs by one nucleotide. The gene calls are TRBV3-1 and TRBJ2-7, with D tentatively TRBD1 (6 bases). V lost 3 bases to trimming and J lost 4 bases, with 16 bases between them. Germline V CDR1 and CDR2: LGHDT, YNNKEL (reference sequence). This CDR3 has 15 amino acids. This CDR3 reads CASSQGTGKWYEQYF. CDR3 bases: TGTGCCAGCAGCCAGGGTACAGGGAAATGGTACGAGCAGTACTTC.

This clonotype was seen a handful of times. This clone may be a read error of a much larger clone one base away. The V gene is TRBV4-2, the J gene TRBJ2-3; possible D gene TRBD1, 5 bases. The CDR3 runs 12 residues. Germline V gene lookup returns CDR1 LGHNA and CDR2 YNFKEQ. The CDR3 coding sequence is TGTGCCAGCAACCAACAGGCAGATACGCAGTATTTT. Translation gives CASNQQADTQYF.

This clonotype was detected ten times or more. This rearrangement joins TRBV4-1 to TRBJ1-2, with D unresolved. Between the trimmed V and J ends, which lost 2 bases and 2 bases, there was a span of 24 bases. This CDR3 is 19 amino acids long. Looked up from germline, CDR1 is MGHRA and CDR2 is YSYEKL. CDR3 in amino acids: CASSQTDLGWDLENYGYTF. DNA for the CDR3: TGCGCCAGCAGCCAAACGGATTTGGGGTGGGATCTGGAGAACTATGGCTACACCTTC.

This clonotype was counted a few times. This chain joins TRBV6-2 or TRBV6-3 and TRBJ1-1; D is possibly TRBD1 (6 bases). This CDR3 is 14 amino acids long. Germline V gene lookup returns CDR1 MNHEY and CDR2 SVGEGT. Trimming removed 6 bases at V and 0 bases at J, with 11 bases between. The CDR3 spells CASRLDRMNTEAFF. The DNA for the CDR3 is TGTGCCAGCAGGCTGGACAGAATGAACACTGAAGCTTTCTTT.

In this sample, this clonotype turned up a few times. The CDR3 nucleotides read TGTGCCAGCAGTAGACAGGAGGGTACTGGAAACACCATATATTTT. Amino acid sequence: CASSRQEGTGNTIYF. The chain employs TRBV12-3 or TRBV12-4 and TRBJ1-3, with D possibly TRBD1 on 6 matching bases. The CDR3 is 15 residues long. V lost 5 bases, J lost 2 bases, and 13 bases lay in between.

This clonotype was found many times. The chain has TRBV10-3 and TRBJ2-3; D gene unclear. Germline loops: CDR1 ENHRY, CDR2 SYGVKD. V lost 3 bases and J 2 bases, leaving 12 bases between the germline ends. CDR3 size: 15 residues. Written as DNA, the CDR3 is TGTGCCATCAGTGAAGGGCTACGCCTCACAGATACGCAGTATTTT. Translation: CAISEGLRLTDTQYF.

CDR3 coding DNA: TGTGCCTGGAGTGTAACGGGTGGGCAAGAGACCCAGTACTTC. Its protein product is CAWSVTGGQETQYF. The chain couples TRBV30 to TRBJ2-5, with unresolved D. Trimming shortened V by 0 bases and J by 2 bases, and 10 bases separated the two germline ends. Germline V gene data show CDR1 as GTSNPN and CDR2 as SVGIG (reference sequence). The CDR3 is 14 residues long.

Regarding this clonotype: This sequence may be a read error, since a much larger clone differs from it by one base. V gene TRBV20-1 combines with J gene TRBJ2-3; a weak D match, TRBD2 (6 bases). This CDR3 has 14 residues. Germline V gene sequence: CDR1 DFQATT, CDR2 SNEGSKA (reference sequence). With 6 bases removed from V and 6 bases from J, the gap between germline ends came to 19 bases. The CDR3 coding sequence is TGCAGTGCCTCTAGCGCCCAGATGGGGGATACGCAGTATTTT. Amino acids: CSASSAQMGDTQYF.

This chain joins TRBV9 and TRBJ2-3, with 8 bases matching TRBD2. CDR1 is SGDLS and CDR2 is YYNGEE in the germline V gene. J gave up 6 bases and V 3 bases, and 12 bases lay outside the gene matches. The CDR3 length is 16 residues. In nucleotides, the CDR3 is TGTGCCAGCAGCGGGGGCAGCGGGAGTAACGTCGATACGCAGTATTTT. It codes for CASSGGSGSNVDTQYF.

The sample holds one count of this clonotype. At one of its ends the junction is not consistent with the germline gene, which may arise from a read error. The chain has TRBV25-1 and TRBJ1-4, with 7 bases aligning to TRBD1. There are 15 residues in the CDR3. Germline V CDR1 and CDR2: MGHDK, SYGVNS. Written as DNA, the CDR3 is TGTGCCAACAGTCCCAGGGACAGCAGTAATGAAAAACTGTTTTTT. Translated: CANSPRDSSNEKLFF.

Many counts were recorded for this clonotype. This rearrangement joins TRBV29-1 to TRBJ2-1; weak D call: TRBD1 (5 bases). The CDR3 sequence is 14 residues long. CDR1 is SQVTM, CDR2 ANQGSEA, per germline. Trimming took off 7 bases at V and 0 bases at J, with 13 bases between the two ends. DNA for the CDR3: TGCAGCGCCTTACAGGCGCCCTCCTACAATGAGCAGTTCTTC. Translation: CSALQAPSYNEQFF.